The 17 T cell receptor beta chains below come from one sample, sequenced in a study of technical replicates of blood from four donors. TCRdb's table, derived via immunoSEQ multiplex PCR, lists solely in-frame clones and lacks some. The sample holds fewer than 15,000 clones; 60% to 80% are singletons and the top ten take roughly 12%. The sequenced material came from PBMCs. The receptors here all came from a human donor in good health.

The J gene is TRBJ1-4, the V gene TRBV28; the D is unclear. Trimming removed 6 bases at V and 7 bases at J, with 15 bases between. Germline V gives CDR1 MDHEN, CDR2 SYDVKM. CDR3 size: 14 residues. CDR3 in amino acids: CASSGEGLGEKLFF. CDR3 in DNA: TGTGCCAGCAGCGGAGAGGGCTTGGGTGAAAAACTGTTTTTT.

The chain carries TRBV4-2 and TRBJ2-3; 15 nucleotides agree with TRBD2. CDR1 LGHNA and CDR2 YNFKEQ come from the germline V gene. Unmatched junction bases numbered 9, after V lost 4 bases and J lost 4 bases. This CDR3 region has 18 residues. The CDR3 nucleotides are TGTGCCAGCAGCCTGTGGACTAGCGGGAGGGCCAACGCAGATACGCAGTATTTT. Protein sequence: CASSLWTSGRANADTQYF.

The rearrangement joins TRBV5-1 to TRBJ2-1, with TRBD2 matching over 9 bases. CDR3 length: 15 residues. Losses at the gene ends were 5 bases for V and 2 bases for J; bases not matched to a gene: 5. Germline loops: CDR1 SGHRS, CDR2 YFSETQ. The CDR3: CASRAGTSTYNEQFF. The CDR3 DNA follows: TGCGCCAGCAGAGCAGGGACTAGCACCTACAATGAGCAGTTCTTC.

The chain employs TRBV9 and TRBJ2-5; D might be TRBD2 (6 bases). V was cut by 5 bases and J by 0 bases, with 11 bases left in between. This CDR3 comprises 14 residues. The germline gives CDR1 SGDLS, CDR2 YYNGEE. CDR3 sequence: CASSPSAYQETQYF. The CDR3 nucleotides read TGTGCCAGCAGTCCTAGCGCGTACCAAGAGACCCAGTACTTC.

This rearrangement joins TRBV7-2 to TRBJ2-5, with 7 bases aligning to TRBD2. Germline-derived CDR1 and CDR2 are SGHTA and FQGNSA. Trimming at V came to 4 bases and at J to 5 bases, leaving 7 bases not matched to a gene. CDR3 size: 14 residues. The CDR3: CASSSGRSGETQYF. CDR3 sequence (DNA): TGTGCCAGCAGCTCCGGGAGGTCGGGGGAGACCCAGTACTTC.

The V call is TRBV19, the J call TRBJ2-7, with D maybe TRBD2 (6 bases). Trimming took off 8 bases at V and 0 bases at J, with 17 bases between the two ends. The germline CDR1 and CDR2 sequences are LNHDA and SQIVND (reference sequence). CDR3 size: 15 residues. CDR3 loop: CASGVGLHRSYEQYF. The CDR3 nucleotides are TGTGCCAGTGGCGTCGGACTACACCGCTCCTACGAGCAGTACTTC.

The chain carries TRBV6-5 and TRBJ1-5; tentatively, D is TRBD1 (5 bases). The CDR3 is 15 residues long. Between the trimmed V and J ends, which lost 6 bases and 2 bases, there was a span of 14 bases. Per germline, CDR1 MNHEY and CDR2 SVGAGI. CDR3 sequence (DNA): TGTGCCAGCAGCCTAGGGACTACTGGCAATCAGCCCCAGCATTTT. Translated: CASSLGTTGNQPQHF.

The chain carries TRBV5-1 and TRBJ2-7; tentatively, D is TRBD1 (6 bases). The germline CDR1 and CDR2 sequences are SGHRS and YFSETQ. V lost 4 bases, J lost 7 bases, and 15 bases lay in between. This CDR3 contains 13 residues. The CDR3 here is CASSPGTPGEQYF. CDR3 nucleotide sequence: TGCGCCAGCAGCCCCGGGACACCTGGGGAGCAGTACTTC.

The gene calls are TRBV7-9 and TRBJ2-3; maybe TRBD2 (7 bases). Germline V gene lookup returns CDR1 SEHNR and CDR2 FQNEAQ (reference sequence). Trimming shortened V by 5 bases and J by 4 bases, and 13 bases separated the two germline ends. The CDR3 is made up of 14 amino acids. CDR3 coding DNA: TGTGCCAGCAGCCTTTCGGGGGGCGCAGATACGCAGTATTTT. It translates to CASSLSGGADTQYF.

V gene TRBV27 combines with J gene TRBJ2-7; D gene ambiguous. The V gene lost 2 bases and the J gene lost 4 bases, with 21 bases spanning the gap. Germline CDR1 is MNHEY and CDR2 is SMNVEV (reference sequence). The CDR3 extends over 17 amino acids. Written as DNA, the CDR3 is TGTGCCAGCAGTTTAATTTTAACTCCCACCTCCTTTTACGAGCAGTACTTC. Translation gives CASSLILTPTSFYEQYF.

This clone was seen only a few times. The chain's CDR3 is CASSQDRGGYTEAFF. Here the CDR3 DNA reads TGCGCCAGCAGCCAAGATCGGGGGGGCTATACTGAAGCTTTCTTT. This rearrangement joins TRBV4-1 to TRBJ1-1; tentatively, D is TRBD1 (6 bases). This CDR3 is built from 15 residues. V gave up 0 bases and J gave up 5 bases, with 13 bases separating them. CDR1 is MGHRA, CDR2 YSYEKL, per germline.

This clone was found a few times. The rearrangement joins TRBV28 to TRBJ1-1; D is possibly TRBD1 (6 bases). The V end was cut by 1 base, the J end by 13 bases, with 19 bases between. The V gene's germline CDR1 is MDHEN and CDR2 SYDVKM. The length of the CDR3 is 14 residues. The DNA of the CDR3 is TGTGCCAGCAGTTTATACCACAAACAGGGTTTGATTTTCTTT. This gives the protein CASSLYHKQGLIFF.

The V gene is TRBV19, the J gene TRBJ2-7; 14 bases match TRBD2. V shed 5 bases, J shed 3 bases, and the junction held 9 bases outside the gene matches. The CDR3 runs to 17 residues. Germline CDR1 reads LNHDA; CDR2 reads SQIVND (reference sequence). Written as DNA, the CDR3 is TGTGCCAGTAGTGACTACCCCGGGACTAGCGGGAGCTACGAGCAGTACTTC. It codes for CASSDYPGTSGSYEQYF.

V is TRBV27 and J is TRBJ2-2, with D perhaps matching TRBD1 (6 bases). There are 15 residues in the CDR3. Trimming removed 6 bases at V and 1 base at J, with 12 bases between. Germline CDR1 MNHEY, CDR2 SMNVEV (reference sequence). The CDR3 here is CASSLQGGNTGELFF. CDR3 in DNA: TGTGCCAGCAGCCTACAGGGCGGGAACACCGGGGAGCTGTTTTTT.

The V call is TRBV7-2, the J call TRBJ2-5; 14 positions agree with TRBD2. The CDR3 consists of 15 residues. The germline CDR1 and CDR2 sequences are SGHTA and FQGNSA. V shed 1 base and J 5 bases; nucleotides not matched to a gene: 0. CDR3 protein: CASSLGTSGRETQYF. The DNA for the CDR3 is TGTGCCAGCAGCTTAGGGACTAGCGGGAGGGAGACCCAGTACTTC.

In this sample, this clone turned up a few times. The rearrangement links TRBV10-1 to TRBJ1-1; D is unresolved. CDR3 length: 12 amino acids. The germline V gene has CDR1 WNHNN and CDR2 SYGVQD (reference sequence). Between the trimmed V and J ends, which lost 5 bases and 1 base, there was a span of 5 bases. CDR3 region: CASSPGNTEAFF. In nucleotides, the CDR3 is TGCGCCAGCAGTCCCGGGAACACTGAAGCTTTCTTT.

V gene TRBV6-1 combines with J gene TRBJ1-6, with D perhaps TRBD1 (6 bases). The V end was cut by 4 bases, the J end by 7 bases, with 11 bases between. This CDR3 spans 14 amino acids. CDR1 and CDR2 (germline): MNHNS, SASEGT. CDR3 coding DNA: TGTGCCAGCAGTGGGACAGCTAAAAATTCACCCCTCCACTTT. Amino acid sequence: CASSGTAKNSPLHF.